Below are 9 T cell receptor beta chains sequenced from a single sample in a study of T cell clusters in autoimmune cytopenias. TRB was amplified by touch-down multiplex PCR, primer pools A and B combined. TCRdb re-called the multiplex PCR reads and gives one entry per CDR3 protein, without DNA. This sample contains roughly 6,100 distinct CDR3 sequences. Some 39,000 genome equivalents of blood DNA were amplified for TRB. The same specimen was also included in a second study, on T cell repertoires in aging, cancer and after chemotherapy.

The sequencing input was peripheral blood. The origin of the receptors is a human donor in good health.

CDR3 protein: CASSRQAGDYQPQHF. V is TRBV12-3 or TRBV12-4 and J is TRBJ1-5; TCRdb's D call of TRBD1 is untestable without DNA. The CDR3 is 15 amino acids.

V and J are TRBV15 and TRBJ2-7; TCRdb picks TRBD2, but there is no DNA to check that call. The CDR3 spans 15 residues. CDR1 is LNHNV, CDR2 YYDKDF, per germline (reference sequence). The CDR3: CATSRDGSYSYEQYF.

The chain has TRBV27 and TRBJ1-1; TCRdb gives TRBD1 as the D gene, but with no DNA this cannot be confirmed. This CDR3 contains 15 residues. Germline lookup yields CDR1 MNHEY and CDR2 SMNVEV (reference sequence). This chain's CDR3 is CASRIDRGPNTEAFF.

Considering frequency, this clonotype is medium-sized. CDR3 amino acids: CATSMTGVSYEQYF. The J gene is TRBJ2-7, the V gene TRBV15; TCRdb names TRBD1, which stays unverified in the absence of DNA. Germline CDR1 reads LNHNV; CDR2 reads YYDKDF (reference sequence). This CDR3 contains 14 residues.

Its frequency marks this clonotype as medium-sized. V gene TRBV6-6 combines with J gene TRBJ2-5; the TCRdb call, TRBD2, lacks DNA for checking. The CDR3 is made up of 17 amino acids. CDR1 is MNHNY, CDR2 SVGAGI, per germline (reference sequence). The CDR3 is CASSYSLTSGLPETQYF.

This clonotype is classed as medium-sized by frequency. The CDR3 loop reads CASSMTRQGAYNEQFF. The chain combines TRBV5-5 with TRBJ2-1. This CDR3 comprises 16 residues. Looked up from germline, CDR1 is SGHKS and CDR2 is YYEKEE (reference sequence).

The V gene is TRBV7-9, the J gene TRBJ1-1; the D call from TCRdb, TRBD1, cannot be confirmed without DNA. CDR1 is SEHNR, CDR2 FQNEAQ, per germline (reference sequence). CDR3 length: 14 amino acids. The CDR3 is CASSLERQGGLPFF.

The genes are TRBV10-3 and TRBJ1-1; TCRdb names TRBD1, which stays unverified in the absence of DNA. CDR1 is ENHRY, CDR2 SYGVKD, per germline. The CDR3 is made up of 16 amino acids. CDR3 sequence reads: CAISESQGQVNTEAFF.

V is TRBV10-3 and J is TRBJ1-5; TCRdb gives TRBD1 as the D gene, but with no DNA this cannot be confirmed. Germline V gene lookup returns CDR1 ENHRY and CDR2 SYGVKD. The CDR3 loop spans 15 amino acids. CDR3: CATTDSGSSRQPQHF.